This T cell receptor beta chain was retrieved from a study of cytomegalovirus exposure and HLA in healthy donors. Across the whole study: Early released data had about 85 million unique TCRs, all coming from HLA-typed donors. Most genotyped donors, around four fifths of about 360, had Caucasian-associated genetic ancestry.

Remarks on this clone: Its antigen is undetermined.

PCR primers comprised 60 Vbeta and 13 Jbeta primers. TCRdb keeps only in-frame clones here, not all; method: immunoSEQ multiplex PCR. The repertoire includes 120,000 or so clones, roughly 78% of them detected once, and roughly 5.9% sits in the top ten. Notes on the study in general: Within an earlier analysis, most TCR beta V segments proved productive either about 87% or about 30% of the time.

CDR1 KGHSH and CDR2 LQKENI come from the germline V gene. J gave up 5 bases and V 4 bases, and 2 bases lay outside the gene matches. The length of the CDR3 is 13 residues. Nominally healthy donors were sampled, though unrecorded immune exposures were likely. Sequenced material: PBMCs. The TCR was taken from a woman between 35 and 50 years old in good health and CMV-seronegative. The chain carries TRBV18 and TRBJ2-1, with 7 bases aligning to TRBD1. In nucleotides, the CDR3 is TGTGCCAGCTCACGACAGGGTAACAATGAGCAGTTCTTC. It translates to CASSRQGNNEQFF.